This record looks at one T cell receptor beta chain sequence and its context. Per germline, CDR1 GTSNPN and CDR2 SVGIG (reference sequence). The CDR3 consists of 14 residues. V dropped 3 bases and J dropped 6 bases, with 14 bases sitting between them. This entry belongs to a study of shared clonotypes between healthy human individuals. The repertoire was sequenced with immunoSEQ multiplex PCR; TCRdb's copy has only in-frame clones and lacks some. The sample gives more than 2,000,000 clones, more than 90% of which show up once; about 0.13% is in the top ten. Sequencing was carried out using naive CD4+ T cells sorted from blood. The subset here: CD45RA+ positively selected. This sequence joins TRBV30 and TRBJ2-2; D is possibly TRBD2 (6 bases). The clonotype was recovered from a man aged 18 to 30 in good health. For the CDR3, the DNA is TGTGCCTGGAGGGAGGGAAAGTGGGCCGGGGAGCTGTTTTTT. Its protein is CAWREGKWAGELFF. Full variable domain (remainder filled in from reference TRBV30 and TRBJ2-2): SQTIHQWPATLVQPVGSPLSLECTVEGTSNPNLYWYRQAAGRGLQLLFYSVGIGQISSEVPQNLSASRPQDRQFILSSKKLLLSDSGFYLCAWREGKWAGELFFGEGSRLTVL.